A selection of T cell receptor beta chains follows, all from one sample in a study of T cells in Graves' hyperthyroidism and ophthalmopathy. TCRdb reprocessed the multiplex PCR reads with MiXCR, giving one entry per CDR3 protein. The repertoire holds approximately 590,000 distinct CDR3 sequences, with approximately 44% as singletons. The sample was peripheral blood or thyroid tissue (not recorded which). These TCRs come from a woman aged 18-30 years with Graves' hyperthyroidism. Both conserved end residues are part of each CDR3. The D gene is left open where the match is weak. The size of a clone is reported for some rows only, either as once, few or many, or as a class for expanded clones.

CDR3: CSAERASYEQYF; DNA: TGCAGTGCTGAGAGAGCTTCCTACGAGCAGTACTTC; J: TRBJ2-7; V: TRBV20-1; D: NA; size: NA
CDR3: CASSNGLAGTYEHF; DNA: TGTGCCAGCAGTAACGGACTAGCGGGAACCTACGAGCATTTT; J: TRBJ1-5; V: TRBV2; D: NA; size: NA
CDR3: CSADSGTSRQTQYF; DNA: TGCAGCGCTGATTCCGGGACTAGCAGACAGACCCAGTACTTC; J: TRBJ2-5; V: TRBV29-1; D: TRBD2; size: many
CDR3: CASSLGGGGAGTEAFF; DNA: TGTGCCAGCAGCTTAGGAGGTGGGGGCGCCGGCACTGAAGCTTTCTTT; J: TRBJ1-1; V: TRBV7-2; D: NA; size: NA
CDR3: CAITPKTGTGGFGYTF; DNA: TGTGCCATCACCCCGAAGACTGGGACAGGGGGCTTCGGCTACACCTTC; J: TRBJ1-2; V: TRBV10-3; D: TRBD1; size: NA
CDR3: CARRGSRLAGNTGELFF; DNA: TGTGCCAGAAGGGGGAGTCGGCTAGCGGGGAACACCGGGGAGCTGTTTTTT; J: TRBJ2-2; V: TRBV2; D: TRBD2; size: few
CDR3: CATSHGAGASDTQYF; DNA: TGTGCCACCAGTCACGGAGCGGGAGCGTCAGATACGCAGTATTTT; J: TRBJ2-3; V: TRBV15; D: TRBD2; size: NA
CDR3: CGGEKLFF; DNA: TGTGGGGGTGAAAAACTGTTTTTT; J: TRBJ1-4; V: TRBV10-3; D: NA; size: NA
CDR3: CSATPGTGFGETQYF; DNA: TGCAGTGCTACTCCCGGGACAGGGTTTGGGGAGACCCAGTACTTC; J: TRBJ2-5; V: TRBV20-1; D: TRBD1; size: once
CDR3: CASSHRDQFKQYF; DNA: TGTGCCAGCAGCCACCGGGACCAGTTCAAGCAGTACTTC; J: TRBJ2-7; V: TRBV7-8; D: NA; size: many
CDR3: CASSLLGRGTF; DNA: TGTGCCAGCAGCCTGCTGGGGCGCGGAACCTTC; J: TRBJ1-2; V: TRBV12-3/TRBV12-4; D: NA; size: NA
CDR3: CASSFRRDNYGYTF; DNA: TGTGCCAGCAGTTTCCGCAGGGATAACTATGGCTACACCTTC; J: TRBJ1-2; V: TRBV24-1; D: NA; size: NA
CDR3: CASSSPPGQGVWETQYF; DNA: TGTGCCAGCAGCTCCCCCCCCGGACAGGGGGTATGGGAGACCCAGTACTTC; J: TRBJ2-5; V: TRBV7-2; D: TRBD1; size: few
CDR3: CASSLALRTSYNEKLFF; DNA: TGCGCCAGCAGCTTGGCCCTTCGGACGAGTTATAATGAAAAACTGTTTTTT; J: TRBJ1-4; V: TRBV5-1; D: NA; size: NA